The 32 T cell receptor beta chains reported below all come from one sample, sequenced in a study of post-analysis software for immune sequencing data. The antigens of these receptors remain unknown. Prepared TCR beta cDNA libraries contained unique molecular identifiers. One entry per CDR3 protein, called by TCRdb with MiXCR from the PCR reads. This table holds approximately 660,000 distinct CDR3 sequences, 55% to 60% found once. Findings and limits, study-wide: Five TRBV segments, including TRBV5-6, TRBV5-1 and TRBV20-1, were more frequent in patients than controls.

Specimen: blood. The source is a girl aged 2 to 10 with multiple sclerosis.

V and J are TRBV18 and TRBJ1-5; D is undetermined. V was pared by 0 bases and J by 9 bases, with 6 bases between. The CDR3 totals 12 residues. CDR1 is KGHSH and CDR2 is LQKENI in the germline V gene. In DNA, the CDR3 is TGTGCCAGCTCACCACCAGGCGGGCCCCAGCATTTT. The encoded protein is CASSPPGGPQHF.

V and J are TRBV29-1 and TRBJ2-1; 9 bases map to TRBD1. This CDR3 comprises 16 residues. J lost 0 bases, V lost 7 bases, and 10 bases had no gene match. The germline gives CDR1 SQVTM, CDR2 ANQGSEA. Here the CDR3 DNA reads TGCAGCGCGACCCGGACAGGGGATAGCTCCTACAATGAGCAGTTCTTC. Translation: CSATRTGDSSYNEQFF.

V is TRBV12-3 or TRBV12-4 and J is TRBJ2-1, with TRBD1 matching 9 bases. The CDR3 extends over 15 amino acids. With V trimmed by 6 bases and J by 8 bases, 11 bases remained unmatched. CDR3 DNA sequence: TGTGCCAGCAGGTCCGGGACAGGGAGGTCCGATGAGCAGTTCTTC. Amino acid sequence: CASRSGTGRSDEQFF.

The genes are TRBV19 and TRBJ2-3; D gene uncertain. CDR1 and CDR2 (germline): LNHDA, SQIVND (reference sequence). This CDR3 region has 15 residues. Trimming took 9 bases from V and 2 from J, leaving 18 bases between them. The CDR3 here is CASSSKGSYTDTQYF. Here the CDR3 DNA reads TGTGCCAGCTCATCTAAGGGCAGTTACACAGATACGCAGTATTTT.

V and J are TRBV3-1 and TRBJ2-5, with D perhaps TRBD2 (6 bases). The CDR3 runs 16 residues. Germline lookup yields CDR1 LGHDT and CDR2 YNNKEL (reference sequence). The germline V and J ends were trimmed by 5 bases and 2 bases, with 18 bases remaining between them. CDR3: CASSYRSGTGQETQYF. The DNA for the CDR3 is TGTGCCAGCAGCTACCGTTCAGGGACTGGGCAAGAGACCCAGTACTTC.

This clonotype turned up a few times. V usage is TRBV20-1 and J usage is TRBJ2-7; D is possibly TRBD2 (6 bases). V lost 2 bases, J lost 3 bases, and 11 bases lay in between. Germline V CDR1 and CDR2: DFQATT, SNEGSKA (reference sequence). The CDR3 contains 13 residues. CDR3 nucleotide sequence: TGCAGTGCTAGAACTAGCACAGTCTACGAGCAGTACTTC. Its translation: CSARTSTVYEQYF.

The CDR3 region has the DNA TGTGCCAGCAGTTTGACAGGGGCGTTCCTACCGAACACTGAAGCTTTCTTT. It codes for CASSLTGAFLPNTEAFF. The rearrangement links TRBV7-2 to TRBJ1-1; the match to TRBD1 covers 8 bases. V was pared by 6 bases and J by 1 base, with 13 bases of the junction left unmatched. CDR3 length equals 17 residues. In germline, CDR1 is SGHTA, CDR2 FQGNSA.

This clonotype was seen a few times. The chain links TRBV5-1 to TRBJ1-2, with 9 positions matching TRBD1. The CDR3 is made up of 14 amino acids. Unmatched junction bases numbered 9, after V lost 4 bases and J lost 8 bases. Germline V gene data show CDR1 as SGHRS and CDR2 as YFSETQ. The CDR3 loop is CASSPKQGAEGYTF. The CDR3 DNA follows: TGCGCCAGCAGCCCAAAACAGGGGGCGGAGGGCTACACCTTC.

This chain links TRBV6-1 with TRBJ2-7; D call uncertain. Germline V gives CDR1 MNHNS, CDR2 SASEGT. The CDR3 is made up of 12 amino acids. Trimming took off 6 bases at V and 2 bases at J, with 8 bases between the two ends. The CDR3 here is CASRQPTYEQYF. The CDR3 DNA sequence: TGTGCCAGCAGACAGCCCACCTACGAGCAGTACTTC.

V usage is TRBV7-2 and J usage is TRBJ2-3, with a tentative D call TRBD2 (5 bases). V lost 7 bases and J lost 1, with 12 bases in between. This CDR3 is built from 14 residues. Germline loops: CDR1 SGHTA, CDR2 FQGNSA. The CDR3 coding sequence is TGTGCCAGCACTCCCACCGGGGGCACAGATACGCAGTATTTT. This encodes CASTPTGGTDTQYF. Supplemented by reference TRBV7-2 and TRBJ2-3, the full variable domain reads GAGVSQSPSNKVTEKGKDVELRCDPISGHTALYWYRQSLGQGLEFLIYFQGNSAPDKSGLPSDRFSAERTGGSVSTLTIQRTQQEDSAVYLCASTPTGGTDTQYFGPGTRLTVL.

The chain recombines TRBV12-3 or TRBV12-4 with TRBJ2-7; 8 bases are a match to TRBD2. Trimming cost V 3 bases and J 0 bases; bases outside gene matches: 10. The CDR3 contains 17 residues. Here the CDR3 reads CASSFGEAGALSYEQYF. Here the CDR3 DNA reads TGTGCCAGCAGTTTTGGGGAAGCGGGAGCCCTCTCCTACGAGCAGTACTTC.

The CDR3 coding sequence is TGTGCCAGCAGTGACGGGGGGGGCGAAAAACTGTTTTTT. Residues: CASSDGGGEKLFF. V usage is TRBV25-1 and J usage is TRBJ1-4, with D tentatively TRBD1 (6 bases). This CDR3 is 13 amino acids long. Trimming pared 3 bases from V and 8 bases from J, leaving 10 bases between. Germline V gene sequence: CDR1 MGHDK, CDR2 SYGVNS. The whole variable domain, remainder taken from reference TRBV25-1 and TRBJ1-4, is EADIYQTPRYLVIGTGKKITLECSQTMGHDKMYWYQQDPGMELHLIHYSYGVNSTEKGDLSSESTVSRIRTEHFPLTLESARPSHTSQYLCASSDGGGEKLFFGSGTQLSVL.

This chain connects TRBV5-1 to TRBJ2-3; possible D gene TRBD2, 6 bases. Trimming shortened V by 4 bases and J by 4 bases, and 10 bases separated the two germline ends. The CDR3 sequence is 13 residues long. Germline lookup yields CDR1 SGHRS and CDR2 YFSETQ. CDR3 in amino acids: CASSNPSADTQYF. DNA for the CDR3: TGCGCCAGCAGCAACCCTAGCGCAGATACGCAGTATTTT.

The J gene is TRBJ1-2, the V gene TRBV6-5; D might be TRBD1 (6 bases). The CDR3 is 20 amino acids. The ends were cut back, 0 bases at V and 3 bases at J, with 26 bases in the middle. The germline V gene encodes CDR1 MNHEY and CDR2 SVGAGI. This chain's CDR3 is CASSYSIGGPGHRPYYGYTF. The CDR3 DNA reads TGTGCCAGCAGTTACTCGATTGGGGGCCCGGGACACCGACCTTACTATGGCTACACCTTC.

The chain employs TRBV15 and TRBJ2-1, with unresolved D. CDR3 size: 15 residues. Germline values: CDR1 LNHNV, CDR2 YYDKDF (reference sequence). V was clipped by 0 bases and J by 3 bases, with 9 bases between them. CDR3 DNA: TGTGCCACCAGCAGAGACCCGGGCCTCTACAATGAGCAGTTCTTC. Its protein is CATSRDPGLYNEQFF.

This chain links TRBV9 with TRBJ2-3, with 10 bases aligning to TRBD2. Germline lookup yields CDR1 SGDLS and CDR2 YYNGEE. With V trimmed by 1 base and J by 4 bases, 6 bases remained unmatched. The CDR3 sequence is 16 residues long. CDR3 protein: CASSVLSGRASDTQYF. Written as DNA, the CDR3 is TGTGCCAGCAGCGTACTGAGCGGGAGGGCGTCAGATACGCAGTATTTT.

The V call is TRBV5-1, the J call TRBJ2-1, with 13 bases aligning to TRBD2. Germline-derived CDR1 and CDR2 are SGHRS and YFSETQ. V dropped 4 bases and J dropped 8; count of bases not matched to a gene: 15. The CDR3 runs 18 residues. The chain's CDR3 is CASSPGLAGALPGDEQFF. For the CDR3, the DNA is TGCGCCAGCAGCCCCGGACTAGCGGGAGCCCTTCCGGGGGATGAGCAGTTCTTC.

This chain links TRBV6-2 or TRBV6-3 with TRBJ2-1, with D perhaps TRBD1 (6 bases). This CDR3 spans 11 amino acids. Germline V gene lookup returns CDR1 MNHEY and CDR2 SVGEGT. The V end lost 7 bases, the J end lost 9 bases, and 10 bases lay between the germline ends. The CDR3 loop is CASTLGGEQFF. The CDR3 coding sequence is TGTGCCAGCACTCTAGGGGGTGAGCAGTTCTTC.

The gene calls are TRBV6-6 and TRBJ1-2; 10 nucleotides agree with TRBD1. Trimming cost V 2 bases and J 4 bases; bases outside gene matches: 10. The CDR3 covers 17 residues. The germline gives CDR1 MNHNY, CDR2 SVGAGI (reference sequence). CDR3 sequence (DNA): TGTGCCAGCAGTTACCTTCCGAGACAGGGGGCTACCTATGGCTACACCTTC. Amino acids: CASSYLPRQGATYGYTF.

There are a few counts of this clonotype. The J gene is TRBJ1-5, the V gene TRBV6-6; D not certain. The CDR3 covers 14 residues. Trimming took 2 bases from V and 6 from J, leaving 11 bases between them. Germline V CDR1 and CDR2: MNHNY, SVGAGI (reference sequence). CDR3 bases: TGTGCCAGCAGTTACGGCGGGGAAAGTCAGCCCCAGCATTTT. Translated: CASSYGGESQPQHF.

V gene TRBV2 combines with J gene TRBJ2-2, with TRBD1 as a possible D gene (6 bases). Germline CDR1 and CDR2: SNHLY and FYNNEI. The length of the CDR3 is 16 residues. Trimming removed 1 base from V and 1 base from J, with 10 bases in between. CDR3: CASSEGRGLNTGELFF. The CDR3 nucleotides are TGTGCCAGCAGTGAAGGCAGGGGATTGAACACCGGGGAGCTGTTTTTT.

The CDR3 protein is CASSALSSYEQYF. DNA for the CDR3: TGCGCCAGCAGCGCTCTTTCCTCCTACGAGCAGTACTTC. This rearrangement joins TRBV4-1 to TRBJ2-7; no clear D. Trimming left V 5 bases short and J 0 bases short, with 8 bases between. Germline assignment: CDR1 MGHRA and CDR2 YSYEKL. The CDR3 sequence is 13 residues long.

This chain joins TRBV18 and TRBJ2-1; 10 bases fit TRBD1. The CDR3 extends over 16 amino acids. The ends lost 4 bases at V and 6 bases at J; junction bases unmatched: 9. Per the germline V gene, CDR1 is KGHSH and CDR2 is LQKENI. This CDR3 is CASSLVTGTGVNEQFF. For the CDR3, the DNA is TGTGCCAGCTCACTGGTAACCGGGACAGGGGTCAATGAGCAGTTCTTC.

The chain carries TRBV20-1 and TRBJ2-1; TRBD1 might be the D (5 bases). Looked up from germline, CDR1 is DFQATT and CDR2 is SNEGSKA (reference sequence). The CDR3 is 14 amino acids. V was pared by 2 bases and J by 4 bases, with 12 bases between. The CDR3 reads CSARRGFGYNEQFF. The CDR3 coding sequence is TGCAGTGCTAGAAGGGGATTCGGATACAATGAGCAGTTCTTC.

The J gene is TRBJ2-1, the V gene TRBV5-1; D is ambiguous. V lost 3 bases and J 10 bases, leaving 14 bases between the germline ends. Germline V CDR1 and CDR2: SGHRS, YFSETQ. The CDR3 sequence is 13 residues long. In DNA, the CDR3 is TGCGCCAGCAGCTGGTTTGAGAGCTACGAGCAGTTCTTC. Residues: CASSWFESYEQFF.

The chain employs TRBV20-1 and TRBJ1-2; 10 nucleotides agree with TRBD1. The CDR3 contains 15 residues. Germline trimming cut 6 bases from V and 3 bases from J; bases unmatched to any gene: 10. Germline lookup yields CDR1 DFQATT and CDR2 SNEGSKA (reference sequence). The CDR3 sequence: CSALYRDRGYYGYTF. DNA for the CDR3: TGCAGTGCCTTATACCGGGACAGGGGTTACTATGGCTACACCTTC.

The chain employs TRBV5-1 and TRBJ2-1, with 9 bases matching TRBD1. The CDR3 is made up of 16 amino acids. The germline CDR1 and CDR2 sequences are SGHRS and YFSETQ. V was clipped by 4 bases and J by 1 base; unmatched bases: 6. The CDR3 bases are TGCGCCAGCAGCGCTACCGGGACAGGGTCCTACAATGAGCAGTTCTTC. This codes for CASSATGTGSYNEQFF.

The chain employs TRBV12-3 or TRBV12-4 and TRBJ1-5; no clear D. V was cut by 5 bases and J by 1 base, with 18 bases left in between. This CDR3 is 17 amino acids long. The CDR3 region is CASSLLAGPRSNQPQHF. DNA of the CDR3: TGTGCCAGCAGTCTCCTGGCGGGCCCTAGGAGCAATCAGCCCCAGCATTTT.

V usage is TRBV29-1 and J usage is TRBJ2-7; the match to TRBD1 covers 10 bases. The J call may be mistaken, given a closer DNA end match to TRBJ2-5. This CDR3 comprises 15 residues. Germline-derived CDR1 and CDR2 are SQVTM and ANQGSEA. This CDR3 reads CSVAGDRGIWETQYF. The CDR3 DNA sequence: TGCAGCGTTGCCGGGGACAGGGGAATATGGGAGACCCAGTACTTC.

The table lists this clonotype with a few counts. The J gene is TRBJ2-1, the V gene TRBV21-1; TRBD1 is the table's D call and was not checked against the DNA. TRBV21-1 is marked as a pseudogene. CDR3 size: 16 residues. The CDR3 DNA is TGTGCCAGCAGCTCATACAGGGGGTACCCCTACAATGAGCAGTTCTTC. It translates to CASSSYRGYPYNEQFF.

Notes on this clonotype: A read error may account for a junction end that differs from germline. The chain links TRBV29-1 to TRBJ2-3; D may be TRBD2 (5 bases). This CDR3 is built from 14 residues. Germline values: CDR1 SQVTM, CDR2 ANQGSEA. Here the CDR3 reads CSVWKSGKADAQYF. In nucleotides, the CDR3 is TGCAGCGTTTGGAAGAGCGGCAAGGCAGATGCGCAGTATTTT.

The chain recombines TRBV28 with TRBJ1-5; 8 bases map to TRBD1. The germline gives CDR1 MDHEN, CDR2 SYDVKM. After removal of 5 bases from V and 5 bases from J, the junction contained 8 bases not matched to a gene. The CDR3 extends over 15 amino acids. DNA for the CDR3: TGTGCCAGCAGTCAACGGACAGGGCTACATCAGCCCCAGCATTTT. It translates to CASSQRTGLHQPQHF.